The next 8 T cell receptor beta chains were all read from a single sample in a study of identical twins. TCRdb analysed the 5' RACE reads with MiXCR anew, one entry per CDR3 protein. The sample consists of some 560,000 distinct CDR3 sequences, more than 9% of them appearing once. This sample also appeared in a second study, on yellow fever vaccine responses in identical twins.

The specimen sequenced was PBMCs. The receptor set was obtained from a woman between 18 and 29 years old in good health.

This clonotype was found a few times. One end of the junction does not line up with germline, which may come from a read error. The rearrangement links TRBV27 to TRBJ1-6; maybe TRBD1 (6 bases). Germline V gene data show CDR1 as MNHEY and CDR2 as SMNVEV (reference sequence). The CDR3 sequence is 15 residues long. The CDR3 bases are TGTGCCAGCCGTTTCGGAGGGGGGGCAAGTTCACCCCTCCACTTT. As protein: CASRFGGGASSPLHF.

This clonotype was seen more than once but under ten times. In DNA form, the CDR3 reads TGTGCCAGCAGTTACTCGAGTGGACAGGGAGTATATGAGCAGTACTTC. The encoded protein is CASSYSSGQGVYEQYF. The chain combines TRBV6-5 with TRBJ2-7; 8 nucleotides match TRBD1. Germline CDR1 reads MNHEY; CDR2 reads SVGAGI. The CDR3 extends over 16 amino acids. The V segment lost 0 bases and the J segment 7 bases; nucleotides outside the gene matches: 11.

The chain uses TRBV5-1 and TRBJ2-2; D unclear. Germline values: CDR1 SGHRS, CDR2 YFSETQ. The CDR3 sequence is 13 residues long. V was trimmed by 2 bases and J by 5 bases, leaving 7 bases between them. The CDR3 region has the DNA TGCGCCAGCAGCTTCTTCGAAACCGGGGAGCTGTTTTTT. This encodes CASSFFETGELFF.

This clonotype was counted at least ten times. V and J are TRBV7-9 and TRBJ2-3; 13 bases line up with TRBD2. J was trimmed by 2 bases and V by 5 bases; bases with no gene match: 4. Germline CDR1 SEHNR, CDR2 FQNEAQ (reference sequence). The CDR3 is made up of 16 amino acids. The CDR3 sequence is CASSPGTSGATDTQYF. Written as DNA, the CDR3 is TGTGCCAGCAGCCCCGGGACTAGCGGGGCCACAGATACGCAGTATTTT.

The CDR3 sequence is CASSLRLGHEQFF. The CDR3 DNA sequence: TGTGCCAGCAGCCTTCGACTAGGCCATGAGCAGTTCTTC. The V and J genes are TRBV14 and TRBJ2-1; D might be TRBD2 (6 bases). Trimming pared 4 bases from V and 8 bases from J, leaving 12 bases between. Per the germline V gene, CDR1 is SGHDN and CDR2 is FVKESK. CDR3 size: 13 residues.

This clonotype has only a few counts. The rearrangement links TRBV6-5 to TRBJ2-5; D possibly corresponds to TRBD1 (6 bases). V was clipped by 0 bases and J by 4 bases, with 18 bases between them. CDR1 and CDR2 (germline): MNHEY, SVGAGI. There are 17 residues in the CDR3. The DNA of the CDR3 is TGTGCCAGCAGTTACTCCCGGCCAAACACAGGGACAGAGACCCAGTACTTC. Its protein product is CASSYSRPNTGTETQYF.

This clonotype was seen repeatedly, ten times or more. The chain recombines TRBV12-3 or TRBV12-4 with TRBJ1-5, with D unclear. Trimming stripped 4 bases from V and 3 bases from J, with 13 bases between. The CDR3 has 15 amino acids. CDR3 loop: CASSSGGSINQPQHF. DNA of the CDR3: TGTGCCAGCAGTTCGGGCGGTTCCATCAATCAGCCCCAGCATTTT.

This clonotype was observed at least ten times. This rearrangement joins TRBV29-1 to TRBJ2-1, with TRBD1 identical over 9 bases. The germline V gene encodes CDR1 SQVTM and CDR2 ANQGSEA. J was trimmed by 2 bases and V by 3 bases; bases with no gene match: 8. This CDR3 has 16 amino acids. CDR3 in DNA: TGCAGCGTTGATGGTACGGGACAGGGCCCCTACAATGAGCAGTTCTTC. Protein product: CSVDGTGQGPYNEQFF.